This entry features one TCR beta chain sequence. Its antigen remains unidentified. CDR1 SQVTM and CDR2 ANQGSEA come from the germline V gene. The CDR3 sequence is 19 residues long. V dropped 6 bases and J dropped 7 bases, with 34 bases sitting between them. The data belong to a study of T cell responses to AZD1222 COVID-19 vaccine. Regarding the study as a whole: No day 14 peak samples; only post-peak repertoires were characterized. Nearly half of the spike-specific TCRs reportedly recognize variant regions that carry no mutations. Increases in Spike-specific TCR breadth and depth were seen after two AZD1222 doses. Clonal diversity was possibly underestimated; the donors were predominantly white British and more often female.

Some clones are missing from TCRdb's copy, which holds only in-frame ones; the method was immunoSEQ multiplex PCR. The repertoire holds 95,000 to 150,000 clones, with over 75% as singletons. The receptor's source is an adult who received the MenACWY meningococcal vaccine as a control. The specimen comprised peripheral blood, sampled 28 days after the second dose of the MenACWY control vaccine. The chain joins TRBV29-1 to TRBJ2-1, with D perhaps matching TRBD1 (11 bases). CDR3 DNA: TGCAGCGTCCATCACATTGGACAGGGGGCTAGCGGGAGTAGTAATGAGCAGTTCTTC. It encodes CSVHHIGQGASGSSNEQFF.